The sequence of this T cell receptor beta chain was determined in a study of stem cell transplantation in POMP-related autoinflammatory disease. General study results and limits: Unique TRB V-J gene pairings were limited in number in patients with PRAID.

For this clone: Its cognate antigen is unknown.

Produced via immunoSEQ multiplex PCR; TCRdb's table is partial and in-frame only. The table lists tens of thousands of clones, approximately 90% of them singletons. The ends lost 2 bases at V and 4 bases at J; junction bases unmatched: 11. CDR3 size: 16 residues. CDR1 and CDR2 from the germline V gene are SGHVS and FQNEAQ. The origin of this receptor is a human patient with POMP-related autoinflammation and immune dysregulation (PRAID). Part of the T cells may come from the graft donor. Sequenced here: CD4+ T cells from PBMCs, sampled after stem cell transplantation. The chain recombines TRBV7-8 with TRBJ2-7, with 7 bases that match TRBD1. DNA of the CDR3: TGTGCCAGCAGCTTAACCCCCGACAGGGTTCGGTACGAGCAGTACGTC. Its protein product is CASSLTPDRVRYEQYV.